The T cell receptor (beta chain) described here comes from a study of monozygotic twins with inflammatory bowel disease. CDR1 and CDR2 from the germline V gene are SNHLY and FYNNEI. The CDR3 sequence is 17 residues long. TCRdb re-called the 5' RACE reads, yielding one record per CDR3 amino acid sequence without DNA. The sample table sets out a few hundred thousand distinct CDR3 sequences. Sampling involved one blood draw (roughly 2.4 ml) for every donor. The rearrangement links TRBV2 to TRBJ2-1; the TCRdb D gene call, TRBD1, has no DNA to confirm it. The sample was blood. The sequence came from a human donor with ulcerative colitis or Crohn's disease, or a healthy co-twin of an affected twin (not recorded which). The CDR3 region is CASSDAPGTGTNNEQFF.